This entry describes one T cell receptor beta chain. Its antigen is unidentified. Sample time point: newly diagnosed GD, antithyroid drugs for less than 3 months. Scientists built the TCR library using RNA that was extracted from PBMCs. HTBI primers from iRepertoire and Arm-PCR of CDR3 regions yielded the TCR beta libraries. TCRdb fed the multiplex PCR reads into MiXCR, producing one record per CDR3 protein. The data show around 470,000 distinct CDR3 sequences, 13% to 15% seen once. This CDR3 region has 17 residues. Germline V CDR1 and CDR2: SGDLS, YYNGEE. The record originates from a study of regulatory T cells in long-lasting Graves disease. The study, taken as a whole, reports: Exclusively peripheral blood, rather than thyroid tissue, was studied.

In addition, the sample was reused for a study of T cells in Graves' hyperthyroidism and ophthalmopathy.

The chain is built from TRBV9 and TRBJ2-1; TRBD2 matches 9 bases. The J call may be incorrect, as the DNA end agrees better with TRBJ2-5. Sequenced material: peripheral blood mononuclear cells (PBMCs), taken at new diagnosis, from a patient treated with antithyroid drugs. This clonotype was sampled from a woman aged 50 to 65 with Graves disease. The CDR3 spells CASSPGVAGDVRETQYF. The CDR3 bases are TGTGCCAGCAGCCCAGGGGTAGCGGGAGACGTGCGGGAGACCCAGTACTTC.